Below are 25 T cell receptor beta chains sequenced from a single sample in a study of molecular identifiers for immune sequencing clone quantification. TCRdb re-called the PCR reads with MiXCR, one entry per CDR3 protein. Of 400,000 to 600,000 distinct CDR3 sequences in the sample, about 22% were seen once. The specimen was naive CD8+ T cells from blood, with Jurkat cell RNA spiked in. Subset specified: FACS-sorted CD8+CD4-CCR7+CD45RA+ naive T cells. The receptor source for this set is a human donor in good health. Some libraries in this study had Jurkat cell RNA spiked in.

Remarks on this clonotype: Being one base from a much bigger clone, this may be a read error. This chain connects TRBV12-3 or TRBV12-4 to TRBJ2-7, with TRBD1 matching 7 bases. Unmatched junction bases numbered 7, after V lost 2 bases and J lost 0 bases. The CDR3 is made up of 16 amino acids. CDR3 loop: CASSLSTGQSSYEQYF. The CDR3 nucleotides read TGTGCCAGCAGTTTAAGCACGGGACAGAGCTCCTACGAGCAGTACTTC.

This clonotype was counted a few times. The chain is built from TRBV7-2 and TRBJ2-3, with TRBD2 matching 15 bases. After removal of 3 bases from V and 6 bases from J, the junction contained 4 bases not matched to a gene. Germline values: CDR1 SGHTA, CDR2 FQGNSA. The CDR3 spans 16 residues. CDR3 bases: TGTGCCAGCAGCTTGACTGGGACTAGCGGGGGGGATACGCAGTATTTT. Translated: CASSLTGTSGGDTQYF.

To note about this clonotype: One end of the junction is discordant with germline, which a read error may explain. The V call is TRBV12-3 or TRBV12-4, the J call TRBJ1-1, with D possibly being TRBD1 (5 bases). This CDR3 has 14 residues. CDR3 protein: CASSLGAMNTEASF. The DNA for the CDR3 is TGTGCCAGCAGTCTCGGGGCCATGAACACTGAAGCTTCCTTT.

This clonotype has more than one count but fewer than ten. The chain employs TRBV3-1 and TRBJ2-3, with D possibly TRBD2 on 5 matching bases. CDR1 is LGHDT, CDR2 YNNKEL, per germline (reference sequence). V lost 1 base to trimming and J lost 0 bases, with 11 bases between them. CDR3 length: 16 amino acids. CDR3 in DNA: TGTGCCAGCAGCCAAGTGCTAGCCCCTAGCACAGATACGCAGTATTTT. Amino acid sequence: CASSQVLAPSTDTQYF.

A few counts support this clonotype. V usage is TRBV7-8 and J usage is TRBJ2-7; D is unclear. Trimming shortened V by 1 base and J by 6 bases, and 16 bases separated the two germline ends. The CDR3 length is 15 residues. Germline V gene data show CDR1 as SGHVS and CDR2 as FQNEAQ. CDR3 residues: CASSLGSASLREQYF. CDR3 in DNA: TGTGCCAGCAGCTTAGGATCGGCGTCCCTCCGCGAGCAGTACTTC.

The rearrangement uses TRBV2 and TRBJ2-3, with no clear D. The CDR3 has 14 residues. Trimming left V 6 bases short and J 0 bases short, with 10 bases between. Germline values: CDR1 SNHLY, CDR2 FYNNEI. The CDR3 loop reads CASRSDSSTDTQYF. Written as DNA, the CDR3 is TGTGCCAGCAGATCCGATAGCAGCACAGATACGCAGTATTTT.

This clonotype showed up many times. The CDR3 spells CASSLWQAEAFF. CDR3 in DNA: TGTGCCAGCAGTTTATGGCAGGCTGAAGCTTTCTTT. The V call is TRBV28, the J call TRBJ1-1; no clear D. Trimming removed 0 bases at V and 6 bases at J, with 5 bases between. The length of the CDR3 is 12 residues. The germline CDR1 and CDR2 sequences are MDHEN and SYDVKM. Combining the CDR3 with reference TRBV28 and TRBJ1-1 gives the whole variable domain DVKVTQSSRYLVKRTGEKVFLECVQDMDHENMFWYRQDPGLGLRLIYFSYDVKMKEKGDIPEGYSVSREKKERFSLILESASTNQTSMYLCASSLWQAEAFFGQGTRLTVV.

This clonotype was picked up a small number of times. The chain joins TRBV19 to TRBJ1-1, with no clear D. Germline V gives CDR1 LNHDA, CDR2 SQIVND (reference sequence). There are 12 residues in the CDR3. V was pared by 8 bases and J by 0 bases, with 7 bases between. CDR3 region: CASEALNTEAFF. The CDR3, as DNA: TGTGCCAGTGAGGCCTTGAACACTGAAGCTTTCTTT.

The chain recombines TRBV7-9 with TRBJ2-7; D unresolved. Germline loops: CDR1 SEHNR, CDR2 FQNEAQ (reference sequence). V lost 5 bases to trimming and J lost 2 bases, with 7 bases between them. CDR3 length equals 12 residues. The CDR3 DNA is TGTGCCAGCAGCGATAATCCCTACGAGCAGTACTTC. Protein: CASSDNPYEQYF. The full variable domain, its missing parts supplied by reference TRBV7-9 and TRBJ2-7, is DTGVSQNPRHKITKRGQNVTFRCDPISEHNRLYWYRQTLGQGPEFLTYFQNEAQLEKSRLLSDRFSAERPKGSFSTLEIQRTEQGDSAMYLCASSDNPYEQYFGPGTRLTVT.

The gene calls are TRBV19 and TRBJ2-1; 7 positions agree with TRBD2. The CDR3 extends over 18 amino acids. The V gene end was trimmed by 5 bases and the J gene end by 4 bases; junction bases not matched to a gene: 17. Germline-derived CDR1 and CDR2 are LNHDA and SQIVND (reference sequence). The CDR3 loop reads CASSPWTRDGERYNEQFF. In nucleotides, the CDR3 is TGTGCCAGTAGTCCCTGGACTAGGGATGGGGAGCGGTACAATGAGCAGTTCTTC.

This clonotype was detected ten times or more. J is TRBJ2-3 and V is TRBV9, with D perhaps TRBD2 (5 bases). Trimming took 0 bases from V and 0 from J, leaving 17 bases between them. Germline V gene lookup returns CDR1 SGDLS and CDR2 YYNGEE. CDR3 length: 18 residues. This CDR3 is CASSVGPPRGPSTDTQYF. The DNA for the CDR3 is TGTGCCAGCAGCGTAGGCCCCCCCCGAGGGCCCAGCACAGATACGCAGTATTTT. Combining the CDR3 with reference TRBV9 and TRBJ2-3 gives the whole variable domain DSGVTQTPKHLITATGQRVTLRCSPRSGDLSVYWYQQSLDQGLQFLIQYYNGEERAKGNILERFSAQQFPDLHSELNLSSLELGDSALYFCASSVGPPRGPSTDTQYFGPGTRLTVL.

Worth noting for this clonotype: This could be a read error, since a much larger clone is one nucleotide away. The rearrangement joins TRBV2 to TRBJ1-5; D ambiguous. Trimming pared 2 bases from V and 3 bases from J, leaving 8 bases between. Germline-derived CDR1 and CDR2 are SNHLY and FYNNEI. The length of the CDR3 is 14 residues. Here the CDR3 reads CASSELRNNQPQHF. The CDR3 DNA follows: TGTGCCAGCAGTGAACTACGGAACAATCAGCCCCAGCATTTT.

This clonotype was found once. Compared with germline, one end of the junction differs, possibly owing to a read error. The V call is TRBV7-9, the J call TRBJ1-1, with D maybe TRBD1 (6 bases). The CDR3 consists of 14 residues. The germline V gene has CDR1 SEHNR and CDR2 FQNEAQ (reference sequence). This CDR3 is CAGSLTGTNTEAFF. The DNA of the CDR3 is TGTGCCGGCAGCTTGACAGGAACGAACACTGAAGCTTTCTTT.

To note about this clonotype: The junction differs from germline at one of its ends, possibly a read error. The V call is TRBV12-3 or TRBV12-4, the J call TRBJ2-7; 11 nucleotides line up with TRBD1. This CDR3 contains 14 residues. This CDR3 is CASSSGTGGYERYF. DNA of the CDR3: TGTGCCAGCAGTTCCGGGACAGGGGGTTACGAGCGGTACTTC.

The chain combines TRBV18 with TRBJ2-7; 11 bases agree with TRBD2. The CDR3 is 15 amino acids. Trimming removed 5 bases from V and 9 bases from J; junction bases left unmatched: 12. Germline V gene sequence: CDR1 KGHSH, CDR2 LQKENI. CDR3 DNA: TGTGCCAGCTCAACCGCAACTAGCGGGGGCCTATGGCAGTACTTC. Its protein product is CASSTATSGGLWQYF.

The chain joins TRBV10-3 to TRBJ1-6; D perhaps matches TRBD1 (6 bases). Trimming removed 4 bases at V and 7 bases at J, with 14 bases between. Per the germline V gene, CDR1 is ENHRY and CDR2 is SYGVKD. The CDR3 sequence is 15 residues long. DNA of the CDR3: TGTGCCATCAGTGCCGGGACATCAGGCAATTCACCCCTCCACTTT. Its translation is CAISAGTSGNSPLHF.

This clonotype occurred many times. The chain links TRBV25-1 to TRBJ2-1; 7 positions match TRBD2. The CDR3 extends over 20 amino acids. Germline-derived CDR1 and CDR2 are MGHDK and SYGVNS. The trim removed 2 bases at V and 3 bases at J, leaving 19 bases unmatched. CDR3 sequence: CASSERGRERDRAYYNEQFF. The CDR3 DNA is TGTGCCAGCAGTGAACGAGGGCGCGAGCGGGACCGGGCCTACTACAATGAGCAGTTCTTC.

This clonotype showed up just a few times. The chain recombines TRBV6-5 with TRBJ2-7, with no clear D. Deletions cut 0 bases from V and 3 bases from J, with 15 bases between. This CDR3 spans 16 amino acids. Germline-derived CDR1 and CDR2 are MNHEY and SVGAGI. Here the CDR3 reads CASSYSSGLKIYEQYF. The CDR3 DNA is TGTGCCAGCAGTTACTCGTCAGGCCTGAAGATCTACGAGCAGTACTTC.

V gene TRBV11-2 combines with J gene TRBJ2-7; a possible D gene is TRBD1 (5 bases). Between the trimmed V and J ends, which lost 5 bases and 3 bases, there was a span of 17 bases. The CDR3 length is 15 residues. Germline assignment: CDR1 SGHAT and CDR2 FQNNGV. The CDR3 region is CASSPSRGTHYEQYF. CDR3 nucleotides: TGTGCCAGCAGCCCATCAAGGGGCACCCACTACGAGCAGTACTTC.

This clonotype occurred once. At one end, the junction sequence differs from germline, possibly due to a read error. The chain joins TRBV4-3 to TRBJ2-1; TRBD2 aligns across 7 bases. The CDR3 spans 16 residues. The V gene's germline CDR1 is LGHNA and CDR2 YSLEER. The CDR3 coding sequence is TGCGCCGGCAGCCAAGATTGGGGGGGGGGTAAGAATGAGCAGTTCTTC. This translates into CAGSQDWGGGKNEQFF.

The CDR3 bases are TGTGCCAGCAGCGTCTGGGGACAGGGAGCAGATACGCAGTATTTT. Translated, it gives CASSVWGQGADTQYF. The chain carries TRBV9 and TRBJ2-3, with TRBD1 identical over 9 bases. Germline loops: CDR1 SGDLS, CDR2 YYNGEE. V lost 2 bases to trimming and J lost 4 bases; unmatched junction nucleotides: 5. This CDR3 has 15 amino acids.

The V gene is TRBV7-2, the J gene TRBJ2-3; D may be TRBD2 (7 bases). The CDR3 runs 18 residues. Trimming stripped 5 bases from V and 3 bases from J, with 24 bases between. Germline loops: CDR1 SGHTA, CDR2 FQGNSA. The CDR3 spells CASSQIRWGRGGTDTQYF. CDR3 DNA: TGTGCCAGCAGCCAAATACGGTGGGGCAGGGGAGGGACAGATACGCAGTATTTT.

The table lists this clonotype with a few counts. The rearrangement uses TRBV6-6 and TRBJ1-5, with D tentatively TRBD1 (6 bases). There are 17 residues in the CDR3. The germline V gene encodes CDR1 MNHNY and CDR2 SVGAGI (reference sequence). Trimming removed 8 bases at V and 2 bases at J, with 22 bases between. CDR3 in amino acids: CASAEDRPWLGNQPQHF. CDR3 coding DNA: TGTGCCAGCGCCGAGGACAGACCCTGGTTAGGCAATCAGCCCCAGCATTTT.

This clonotype was picked up many times. The V and J genes are TRBV20-1 and TRBJ1-1; a weak D match, TRBD1 (6 bases). CDR3 length: 15 residues. Trimming shortened V by 1 base and J by 2 bases, and 14 bases separated the two germline ends. The germline gives CDR1 DFQATT, CDR2 SNEGSKA (reference sequence). The DNA for the CDR3 is TGCAGTGCTAGAGGAATGACAGGACGAAACACTGAAGCTTTCTTT. Its translation is CSARGMTGRNTEAFF.

A few counts support this clonotype. This chain links TRBV27 with TRBJ2-7; D is uncertain. From germline, CDR1 is MNHEY and CDR2 SMNVEV (reference sequence). The V end was cut by 6 bases, the J end by 4 bases, with 16 bases between. The CDR3 has 14 residues. In DNA form, the CDR3 reads TGTGCCAGCAGGGGGTCATCCCTATCTTACGAGCAGTACTTC. This sequence encodes CASRGSSLSYEQYF.